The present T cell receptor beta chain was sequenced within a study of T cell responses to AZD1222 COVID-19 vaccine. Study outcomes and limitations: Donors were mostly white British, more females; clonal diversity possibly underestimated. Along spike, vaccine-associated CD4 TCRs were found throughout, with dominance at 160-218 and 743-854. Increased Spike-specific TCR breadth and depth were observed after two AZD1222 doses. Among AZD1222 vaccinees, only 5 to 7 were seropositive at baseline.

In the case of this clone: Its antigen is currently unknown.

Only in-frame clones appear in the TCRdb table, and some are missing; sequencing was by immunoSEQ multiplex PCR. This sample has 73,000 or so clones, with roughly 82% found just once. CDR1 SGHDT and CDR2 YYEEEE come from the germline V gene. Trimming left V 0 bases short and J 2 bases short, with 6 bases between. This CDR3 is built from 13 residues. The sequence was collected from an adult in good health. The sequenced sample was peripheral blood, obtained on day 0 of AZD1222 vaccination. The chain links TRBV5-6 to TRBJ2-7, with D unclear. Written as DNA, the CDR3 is TGTGCCAGCAGCTTGGGTAGGCCCTACGAGCAGTACTTC. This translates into CASSLGRPYEQYF.